Listed below are T cell receptor beta chains from one sample, sequenced in a study of blood T cell repertoires in COVID-19. Method: immunoSEQ multiplex PCR; TCRdb's copy keeps in-frame clones and lacks some. The sample carries some 330,000 clones, over 75% recorded once. What was sequenced was PBMCs or T cells enriched from blood (not recorded which). All receptors derive from a man aged 25-45 years who had recovered from COVID-19. The CDR3 runs from the conserved cysteine through the conserved F or W. Each record gives: clone size, V gene, J gene, D gene, CDR3 protein, CDR3 DNA. D genes are given only for firm matches. Rows may omit the clone size; those that give it use once, few, many or a size class.

NA	TRBV9	TRBJ1-4	NA	CASSVGAMVQGRQEKLFF	TGTGCCAGCAGCGTAGGAGCGATGGTCCAGGGGCGGCAGGAAAAACTGTTTTTT
NA	TRBV5-1	TRBJ1-1	NA	CASSLGALNTEAFF	TGCGCCAGCAGCTTGGGGGCGCTGAACACTGAAGCTTTCTTT
NA	TRBV28	TRBJ2-1	NA	CASSTPSSGTRNEQFF	TGTGCCAGCAGTACCCCGAGTTCGGGTACGAGGAATGAGCAGTTCTTC
NA	TRBV6-5	TRBJ2-3	TRBD1	CASKKDRGRDTQYF	TGTGCCAGCAAAAAAGACAGGGGGCGGGATACGCAGTATTTT
NA	TRBV5-1	TRBJ2-7	TRBD1	CASSARTGGGEQYF	TGCGCCAGCAGCGCCCGGACAGGGGGTGGCGAGCAGTACTTC
NA	TRBV10-3	TRBJ1-5	TRBD1	CAISRDRGYSNQPQHF	TGTGCCATCAGCCGGGACAGGGGCTATAGCAATCAGCCCCAGCATTTT
NA	TRBV7-9	TRBJ2-7	NA	CASSELRPLGEQYF	TGTGCCAGCAGCGAACTGAGGCCCCTGGGCGAGCAGTACTTC
NA	TRBV28	TRBJ1-2	TRBD1	CASSFGTAYGYTF	TGTGCCAGCAGTTTCGGGACAGCCTATGGCTACACCTTC
NA	TRBV27	TRBJ1-1	NA	CASSFRGNTEAFF	TGTGCCAGCAGTTTTCGGGGGAACACTGAAGCTTTCTTT
NA	TRBV15	TRBJ2-7	TRBD2	CATSRVGGTRAEQYF	TGTGCCACCAGCAGAGTGGGGGGGACCAGGGCCGAGCAGTACTTC
NA	TRBV4-2	TRBJ1-6	TRBD1	CASSPSVRDRYNSPLHF	TGTGCCAGCAGCCCGTCAGTCCGGGACAGGTATAATTCACCCCTCCACTTT
NA	TRBV6-2/TRBV6-3	TRBJ1-5	NA	CASSYTARIPRGYQPQHF	TGTGCCAGCAGTTACACCGCCCGTATACCCAGGGGTTATCAGCCCCAGCATTTT
NA	TRBV19	TRBJ1-4	NA	CASSILEKLFF	TGTGCCAGTAGTATCCTCGAAAAACTGTTTTTT
NA	TRBV11-2	TRBJ2-5	NA	CASSPLRGETQYF	TGTGCCAGCAGCCCTCTCAGGGGAGAGACCCAGTACTTC
NA	TRBV3-1/TRBV3-2	TRBJ1-4	NA	CASSQGSAKGEKLFF	TGTGCCAGCAGCCAAGGATCAGCCAAGGGGGAAAAACTGTTTTTT
NA	TRBV5-1	TRBJ2-2	TRBD2	CASSPTSGRNTGELFF	TGCGCCAGCAGCCCGACTAGCGGGAGGAACACCGGGGAGCTGTTTTTT
NA	TRBV30	TRBJ1-1	NA	CAWSDRRRRQISNTEAFF	TGTGCCTGGAGTGATCGGAGAAGGAGACAGATTTCGAACACTGAAGCTTTCTTT
once	TRBV3-1/TRBV3-2	TRBJ1-3	TRBD1	CASSPYRGQEDTIYF	TGTGCCAGCAGCCCCTACAGGGGGCAAGAAGACACCATATATTTT
NA	TRBV28	TRBJ2-3	NA	CASSFARTSTDTQYF	TGTGCCAGCAGTTTTGCCCGGACTAGCACAGATACGCAGTATTTT
NA	TRBV6-5	TRBJ2-6	NA	CASTRSGANVLTF	TGTGCCAGCACCAGATCTGGGGCCAACGTCCTGACTTTC
NA	TRBV9	TRBJ2-5	NA	CASSATRNGETQYF	TGTGCCAGCAGTGCCACTAGAAACGGTGAGACCCAGTACTTC
NA	TRBV10-1	TRBJ1-2	TRBD1	CASSAGTGGYGYTF	TGCGCCAGCAGCGCCGGGACAGGGGGCTATGGCTACACCTTC
few	TRBV7-9	TRBJ2-1	NA	CASSLLGPYNEQFF	TGTGCCAGCAGCTTACTGGGGCCCTACAATGAGCAGTTCTTC
few	TRBV30	TRBJ2-7	TRBD1	CAWGTGAYEQYF	TGTGCCTGGGGTACAGGGGCCTACGAGCAGTACTTC
NA	TRBV7-2	TRBJ2-5	NA	CASSKAGQQETQYF	TGTGCCAGCAGCAAAGCTGGACAGCAAGAGACCCAGTACTTC
NA	TRBV11-3	TRBJ1-1	NA	CASSLQGKNTEAFF	TGTGCCAGCAGCTTACAGGGGAAGAACACTGAAGCTTTCTTT
NA	TRBV7-2	TRBJ1-2	TRBD1	CASSSDGTGAGYTF	TGTGCCAGCAGCTCAGACGGGACAGGAGCAGGCTACACCTTC
NA	TRBV15	TRBJ1-2	NA	CATSRTMDGQGGHGYTF	TGTGCCACCAGCAGAACTATGGACGGGCAGGGCGGTCATGGCTACACCTTC
NA	TRBV7-2	TRBJ2-1	TRBD2	CASSLTGTSVPTYNEQFF	TGTGCCAGCAGCTTGACCGGGACTAGCGTCCCCACCTACAATGAGCAGTTCTTC